The following is a T cell receptor (beta chain) sequence with its context. Its antigen is not known. This sample stems from a study of cytomegalovirus exposure and HLA in healthy donors. Study details: The roughly 120 validation repertoires used the same platform as the roughly 700 first-cohort repertoires (as reported by a later analysis).

Method: immunoSEQ multiplex PCR; TCRdb's copy keeps in-frame clones and lacks some. The top ten hold roughly 7% of the sample, which has 150,000 to 200,000 clones, around four fifths seen once. Study-wide results and limits: One later analysis, an examination of the 100 to 150 validation repertoires, found that first-cohort TCR clusters tended to co-occur in them. Most TCR sequences were seen very rarely across donors, but some public TCRs occurred in many. The authors enumerated over 150 TCR beta chains as linked to cytomegalovirus.

CDR3 length equals 15 residues. J gave up 4 bases and V 2 bases, and 0 bases lay outside the gene matches. CDR1 is MNHEY, CDR2 SMNVEV, per germline (reference sequence). This sequence originates from a young man in good health and CMV-seropositive. V and J are TRBV27 and TRBJ2-1, with 12 nucleotides matching TRBD2. The specimen was PBMCs. The CDR3 protein is CASSLLAGGYNEQFF. The CDR3 DNA sequence: TGTGCCAGCAGTTTACTAGCGGGAGGGTACAATGAGCAGTTCTTC.